This T cell receptor beta chain was recorded in a study of T cell repertoires in cytomegalovirus infection. Study at large: Both recently identified HLA-C-restricted and well-studied HLA-B-restricted CMV epitopes were used in the study. Public TCR beta signature analysis indicated the presence of both CMV infection and matching HLA type.

Findings and limits, study-wide: Cumulative public TCR beta family frequency identified carriers of CMV plus the relevant HLA. HLA-C-restricted CMV-specific TCR beta clonotypes prevailed in the ex vivo response.

With regard to this clonotype: Antigen specificity is unknown.

TCRdb recomputed calls from the reads with MiXCR, one row per CDR3 protein. The table shows 900,000 to 950,000 distinct CDR3 sequences, with approximately 31% occurring only once. This receptor was obtained from a human donor in good health (CMV status not recorded). Some clones in this sample may be carry-over from other donors' samples. The source material was cultured CD8+ T cells from PBMCs, sampled from culture after CMV antigen stimulation.

The CDR3 sequence: CASSWGQALNTEAFF. CDR3 nucleotides: TGTGCCAGCAGCTGGGGACAGGCCTTAAACACTGAAGCTTTCTTT. The chain recombines TRBV5-5 with TRBJ1-1; 8 bases are a match to TRBD1. Germline values: CDR1 SGHKS, CDR2 YYEKEE (reference sequence). The V gene end was trimmed by 3 bases and the J gene end by 2 bases; junction bases not matched to a gene: 6. The CDR3 has 15 residues.